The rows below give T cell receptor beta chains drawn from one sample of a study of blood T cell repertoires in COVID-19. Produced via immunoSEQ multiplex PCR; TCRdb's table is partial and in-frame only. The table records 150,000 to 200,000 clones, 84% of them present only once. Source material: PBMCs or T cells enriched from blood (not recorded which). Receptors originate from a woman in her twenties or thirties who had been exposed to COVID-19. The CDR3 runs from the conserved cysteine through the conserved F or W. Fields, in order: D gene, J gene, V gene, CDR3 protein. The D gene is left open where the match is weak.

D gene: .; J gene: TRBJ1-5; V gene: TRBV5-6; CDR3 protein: CASSFWQAPNQPQHF
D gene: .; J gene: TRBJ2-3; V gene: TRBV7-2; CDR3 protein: CASSLNRPTDTQYF
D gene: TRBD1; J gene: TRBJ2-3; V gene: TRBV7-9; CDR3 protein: CASRAGQGVTDTQYF
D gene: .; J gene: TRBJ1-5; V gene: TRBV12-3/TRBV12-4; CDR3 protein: CASSLGVQPQHF
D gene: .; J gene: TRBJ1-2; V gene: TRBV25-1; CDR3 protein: CASSVRGLLNGYTF
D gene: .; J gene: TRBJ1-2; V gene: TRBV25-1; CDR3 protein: CASSGPTRTLNYGYTF
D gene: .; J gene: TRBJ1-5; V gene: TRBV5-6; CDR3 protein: CASSSGQKNQPQHF
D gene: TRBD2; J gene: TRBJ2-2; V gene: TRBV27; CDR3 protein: CASRGAGGPGELFF
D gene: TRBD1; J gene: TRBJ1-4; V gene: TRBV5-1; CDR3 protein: CASRGLLRTGDTGDEKLFF
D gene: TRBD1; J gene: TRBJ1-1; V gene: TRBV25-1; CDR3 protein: CASRQTGANTEAFF
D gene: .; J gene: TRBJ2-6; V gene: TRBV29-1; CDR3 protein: CSVAEVGYGLLGANVLTF
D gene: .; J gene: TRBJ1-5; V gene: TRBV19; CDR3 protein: CASSIREGQPQHF
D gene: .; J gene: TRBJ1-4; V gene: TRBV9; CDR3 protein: CASSARTETNEKLFF
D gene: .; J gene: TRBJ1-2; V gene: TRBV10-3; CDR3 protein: CATRETGYGYTF
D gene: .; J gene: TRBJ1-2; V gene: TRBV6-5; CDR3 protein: CASRATGGSYGYTF
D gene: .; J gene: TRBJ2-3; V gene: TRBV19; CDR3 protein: CASSDPELATPTDTQYF
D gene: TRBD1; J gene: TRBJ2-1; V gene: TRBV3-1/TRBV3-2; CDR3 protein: CASSQPGQGWESEQFF
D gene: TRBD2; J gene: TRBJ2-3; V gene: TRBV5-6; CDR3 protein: CASSLGQRGADTQYF
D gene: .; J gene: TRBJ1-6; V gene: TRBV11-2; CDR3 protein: CASSWRRNSPLHF
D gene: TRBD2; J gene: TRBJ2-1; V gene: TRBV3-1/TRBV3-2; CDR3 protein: CASSQSGTSFYNEQFF
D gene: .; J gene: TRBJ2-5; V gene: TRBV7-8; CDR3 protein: CASSSSSSPDRQETQYF
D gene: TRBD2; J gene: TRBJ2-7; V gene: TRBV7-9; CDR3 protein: CASSRTSGDSYEQYF
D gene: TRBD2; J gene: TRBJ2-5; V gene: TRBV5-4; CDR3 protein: CAGQLAGGQETQYF
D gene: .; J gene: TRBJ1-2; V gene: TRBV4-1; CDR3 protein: CASSQFGGEGADYWGYTF
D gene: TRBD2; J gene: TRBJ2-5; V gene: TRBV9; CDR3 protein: CASSARGGLETQYF
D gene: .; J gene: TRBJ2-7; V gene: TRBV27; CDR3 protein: CASSSPYEQYF
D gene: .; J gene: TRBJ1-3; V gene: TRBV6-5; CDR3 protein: CASSYADIGNTIYF
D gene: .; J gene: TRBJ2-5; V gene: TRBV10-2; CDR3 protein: CASNSNQETQYF
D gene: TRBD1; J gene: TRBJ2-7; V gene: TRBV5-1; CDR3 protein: CASSLQTGETDEQYF
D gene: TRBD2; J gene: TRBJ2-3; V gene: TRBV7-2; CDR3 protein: CASSLATIAGGINTQYF
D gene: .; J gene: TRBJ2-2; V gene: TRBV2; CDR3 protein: CASSADGVNTGELFF
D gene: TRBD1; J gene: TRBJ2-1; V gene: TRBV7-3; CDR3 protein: CASSLQGAGLGNEQFF
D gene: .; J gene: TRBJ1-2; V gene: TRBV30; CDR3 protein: CAWSQREWYGYTF
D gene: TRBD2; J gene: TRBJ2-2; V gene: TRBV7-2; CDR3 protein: CASSFLAGDINTGELFF
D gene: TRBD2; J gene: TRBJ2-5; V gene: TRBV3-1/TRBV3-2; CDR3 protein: CASSPEGPRTSLGTQYF
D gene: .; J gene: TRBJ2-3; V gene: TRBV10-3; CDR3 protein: CATRTADTQYF
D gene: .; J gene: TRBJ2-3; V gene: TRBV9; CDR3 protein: CASSPFPDQDTQYF
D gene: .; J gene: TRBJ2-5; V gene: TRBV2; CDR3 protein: CASSEFFEALETQYF
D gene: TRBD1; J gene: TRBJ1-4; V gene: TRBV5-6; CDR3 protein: CASSWGQGEKLFF
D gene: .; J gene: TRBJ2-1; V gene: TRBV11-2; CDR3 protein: CASSLVARGGNEQFF
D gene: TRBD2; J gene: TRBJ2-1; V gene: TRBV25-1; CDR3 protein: CASSEGPGGNYNEQFF
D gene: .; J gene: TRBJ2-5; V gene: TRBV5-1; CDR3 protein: CASSLTGNQETQYF
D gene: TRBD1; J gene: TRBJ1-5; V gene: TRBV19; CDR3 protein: CASSGQGAGAGNQPQHF
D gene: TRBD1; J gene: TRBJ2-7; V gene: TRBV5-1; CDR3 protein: CASSAGTGPYF
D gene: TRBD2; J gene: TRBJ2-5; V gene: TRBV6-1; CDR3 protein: CASTTGRGDQWGQYF
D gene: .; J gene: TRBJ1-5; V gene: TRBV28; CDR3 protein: CASSLEGYSNQPQHF
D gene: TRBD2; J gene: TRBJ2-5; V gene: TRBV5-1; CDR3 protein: CASSYGGRETQYF
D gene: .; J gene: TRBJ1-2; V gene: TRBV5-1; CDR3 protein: CASRTENYGYTF
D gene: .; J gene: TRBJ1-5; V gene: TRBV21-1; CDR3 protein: CASSWEGNQPQHF
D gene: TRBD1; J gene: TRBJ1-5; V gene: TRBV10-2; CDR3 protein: CASRQGPNQPQHF
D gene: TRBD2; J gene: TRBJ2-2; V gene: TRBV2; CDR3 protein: CASSGGSGGGTGELFF
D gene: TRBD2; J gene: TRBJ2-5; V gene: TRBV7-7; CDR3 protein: CASSLGSGGPQETQYF
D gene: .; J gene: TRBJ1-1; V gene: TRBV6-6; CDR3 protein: CAIAQGVAFF
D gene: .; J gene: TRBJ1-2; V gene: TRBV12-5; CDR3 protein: CASGLLAGRGYGYTF
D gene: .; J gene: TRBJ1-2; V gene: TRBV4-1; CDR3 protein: CASSPPGLYGYTF
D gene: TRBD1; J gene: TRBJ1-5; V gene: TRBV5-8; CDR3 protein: CASSPRAGGVNSNQPQHF